This TCR beta chain emerged from a study of blood T cell repertoires in COVID-19. The V segment lost 1 base and the J segment 3 bases; nucleotides outside the gene matches: 2. Germline-derived CDR1 and CDR2 are SEHNR and FQNEAQ (reference sequence). This CDR3 contains 15 residues. Per the original methods: The assay estimated nucleated cells by amplifying reference gene primers. TCRdb's copy holds only in-frame clones and misses some; the assay was immunoSEQ multiplex PCR. V, J and clone size were drawn from that table, and D and trimming were deduced from the DNA. The sample includes about 70,000 clones, around 88% of them seen just once.

V is TRBV7-9 and J is TRBJ2-7; 11 bases agree with TRBD2. The specimen sequenced was peripheral blood. The sequence came from a woman in her seventies with acute or convalescent COVID-19. The CDR3 loop reads CASSLGLAGIYEQYF. The CDR3 DNA is TGTGCCAGCAGCTTAGGACTAGCGGGAATCTACGAGCAGTACTTC.